This T cell receptor (beta chain) was retrieved from a study of control samples from healthy donors and cancer patients. The length of the CDR3 is 13 residues. Germline CDR1 and CDR2: LGHNA and YSLEER. Trimming stripped 0 bases from V and 10 bases from J, with 7 bases between. The table came from immunoSEQ multiplex PCR; TCRdb's copy has only in-frame clones and leaves some out. Among 100,000 to 150,000 clones listed, roughly 92% were seen once. This receptor was identified in a young woman in good health. Sequencing was performed on blood. This rearrangement joins TRBV4-3 to TRBJ1-6, with D uncertain. CDR3 in amino acids: CASSQESGSPLHF. The CDR3 DNA is TGCGCCAGCAGCCAAGAGTCGGGATCACCCCTCCACTTT.